Presented here are 21 T cell receptor beta chains from one specimen sequenced in a study of cytotoxic CD8 clonotypes in ibrutinib-treated CLL. Produced via immunoSEQ multiplex PCR; TCRdb's table is partial and in-frame only. The sample records 300,000 to 400,000 clones, about 61% being singletons. The specimen was PBMCs, collected after 36 months of ibrutinib treatment. The receptors originated from a human donor with chronic lymphocytic leukemia.

This clone was picked up a small number of times. V gene TRBV5-1 combines with J gene TRBJ2-2; maybe TRBD1 (5 bases). Trimming pared 0 bases from V and 0 bases from J, leaving 15 bases between. This CDR3 is built from 18 residues. Germline CDR1 reads SGHRS; CDR2 reads YFSETQ. The CDR3 protein is CASSLAPVQATNTGELFF. CDR3 nucleotides: TGCGCCAGCAGCTTGGCTCCGGTACAGGCGACGAACACCGGGGAGCTGTTTTTT.

V and J are TRBV19 and TRBJ2-1; either TRBD1 or TRBD2 may fit D (6 bases each). From germline, CDR1 is LNHDA and CDR2 SQIVND (reference sequence). V was clipped by 7 bases and J by 0 bases, with 25 bases between them. This CDR3 is 19 amino acids long. DNA for the CDR3: TGTGCCAGTAACGGGGGCGGCGAGCGGCCATGGAGCTCCTACAATGAGCAGTTCTTC. Its protein product is CASNGGGERPWSSYNEQFF.

This chain links TRBV27 with TRBJ1-5; D gene unclear. This CDR3 region has 12 residues. Germline assignment: CDR1 MNHEY and CDR2 SMNVEV (reference sequence). Trimming stripped 4 bases from V and 6 bases from J, with 7 bases between. The CDR3 DNA reads TGTGCCAGCAGTTCCTTTGGTCAGCCCCAGCATTTT. It codes for CASSSFGQPQHF.

V usage is TRBV19 and J usage is TRBJ2-3; D is uncertain. CDR1 LNHDA and CDR2 SQIVND come from the germline V gene (reference sequence). The CDR3 is 16 residues long. Trimming left V 1 base short and J 9 bases short, with 20 bases between. The CDR3 reads CASSIVPPPSMGTQYF. The CDR3 DNA follows: TGTGCCAGTAGTATAGTTCCTCCACCAAGCATGGGCACGCAGTATTTT.

The chain has TRBV2 and TRBJ2-7; D not resolved. The V and J ends lost 8 bases and 2 bases respectively, with 13 bases between them. Germline-derived CDR1 and CDR2 are SNHLY and FYNNEI. CDR3 size: 13 residues. The CDR3 DNA is TGTGCCAGCCATCGTGGGTTTCCCTACGAGCAGTACTTC. Its translation is CASHRGFPYEQYF.

This clone was recorded a few times. The V call is TRBV7-6, the J call TRBJ2-1; 7 nucleotides match TRBD2. The V gene's germline CDR1 is SGHVS and CDR2 FNYEAQ. The CDR3 contains 17 residues. After removal of 5 bases from V and 0 bases from J, the junction contained 10 bases not matched to a gene. CDR3 DNA sequence: TGTGCCAGCAGCGAAGAGAGCGGGGCGAGCTCCTACAATGAGCAGTTCTTC. This encodes CASSEESGASSYNEQFF. The whole variable domain, filled in from reference TRBV7-6 and TRBJ2-1, reads GAGVSQSPRYKVTKRGQDVALRCDPISGHVSLYWYRQALGQGPEFLTYFNYEAQQDKSGLPNDRFSAERPEGSISTLTIQRTEQRDSAMYRCASSEESGASSYNEQFFGPGTRLTVL.

The gene calls are TRBV7-2 and TRBJ1-2; the D is unclear. This CDR3 spans 12 amino acids. Germline assignment: CDR1 SGHTA and CDR2 FQGNSA. V was cut by 5 bases and J by 6 bases, with 10 bases left in between. DNA of the CDR3: TGTGCCAGCAGCCCGCGGACTGATGGCTACACCTTC. This gives the protein CASSPRTDGYTF.

The gene calls are TRBV29-1 and TRBJ2-4; D is uncertain. Germline CDR1 and CDR2: SQVTM and ANQGSEA. The CDR3 has 12 residues. V gave up 4 bases and J gave up 8 bases, with 12 bases separating them. DNA of the CDR3: TGCAGCGTTGGGGGTGATCGAGACATTCAGTACTTC. Translation gives CSVGGDRDIQYF.

This chain uses TRBV5-6 with TRBJ1-6; D gene unclear. From germline, CDR1 is SGHDT and CDR2 YYEEEE. There are 12 residues in the CDR3. Trimming took 4 bases from V and 5 from J, leaving 4 bases between them. The CDR3 DNA is TGTGCCAGCAGCCAACATAATTCACCCCTCCACTTT. Its translation is CASSQHNSPLHF. The complete variable domain, with remaining parts taken from reference TRBV5-6 and TRBJ1-6, reads DAGVTQSPTHLIKTRGQQVTLRCSPKSGHDTVSWYQQALGQGPQFIFQYYEEEERQRGNFPDRFSGHQFPNYSSELNVNALLLGDSALYLCASSQHNSPLHFGNGTRLTVT.

CDR3 loop: CARSIGQGELAGVPYEQYF. The CDR3 region has the DNA TGTGCCAGAAGCATAGGACAGGGAGAACTAGCGGGAGTACCCTACGAGCAGTACTTC. The chain is built from TRBV5-3 and TRBJ2-7; 11 bases are shared with TRBD2. TRBV5-3 is annotated as an ORF whose role is uncertain. Unmatched junction bases numbered 17, after V lost 4 bases and J lost 2 bases. This CDR3 contains 19 residues.

As to this clone: The DNA is left out, because the CDR3 cannot be placed on it with certainty; the CDR3 is given as TCRdb lists it. V is TRBV21-1 and J is TRBJ2-7; the table names TRBD1, a call not compared with the DNA. TRBV21-1 is reported as a pseudogene. Including both end residues, the CDR3 is 16 amino acids long. CDR3 amino acids: CASSKMVGKGSYEQYF.

The rearrangement joins TRBV11-3 to TRBJ2-3; D is undetermined. CDR1 and CDR2 from the germline V gene are SGHNT and YENEEA. The CDR3 is made up of 15 amino acids. Trimming cost V 5 bases and J 2 bases, with 14 bases left between them. In nucleotides, the CDR3 is TGTGCCAGCAGCAAAGATGGTGGTATCACAGATACGCAGTATTTT. It specifies CASSKDGGITDTQYF.

V and J are TRBV4-1 and TRBJ2-7; D gene ambiguous. V gave up 4 bases and J gave up 7 bases, with 14 bases separating them. Germline V gives CDR1 MGHRA, CDR2 YSYEKL. This CDR3 region has 13 residues. The DNA for the CDR3 is TGCGCCAGCAGCCCCCTTCCCGGGCTTGAGCAGTACTTC. Amino acids: CASSPLPGLEQYF.

This rearrangement joins TRBV6-6 to TRBJ2-5; TRBD2 aligns across 7 bases. CDR1 is MNHNY, CDR2 SVGAGI, per germline (reference sequence). This CDR3 has 13 amino acids. Trimming removed 6 bases from V and 0 bases from J; junction bases left unmatched: 1. The CDR3 DNA reads as TGTGCCAGCAGGGGGGGGTACCAAGAGACCCAGTACTTC. This codes for CASRGGYQETQYF.

This clone was recorded only once. The rearrangement joins TRBV10-2 to TRBJ2-7, with 7 nucleotides matching TRBD1. The germline V gene encodes CDR1 WSHSY and CDR2 SAAADI. The CDR3 is 17 residues long. Germline trimming cut 3 bases from V and 1 base from J; bases unmatched to any gene: 12. In DNA form, the CDR3 reads TGCGCCAGCAGTGACCCCACCCCGGGACAGCTATCCTACGAGCAGTACTTC. This sequence encodes CASSDPTPGQLSYEQYF.

This clone was seen a few times. The chain joins TRBV25-1 to TRBJ1-1, with D possibly being TRBD1 (5 bases). The germline V gene has CDR1 MGHDK and CDR2 SYGVNS. This CDR3 spans 16 amino acids. Trimming cost V 2 bases and J 3 bases, with 16 bases left between them. As DNA, the CDR3 is TGTGCCAGCAGTGAACTATCCCAGGGAGGGGACACTGAAGCTTTCTTT. This sequence encodes CASSELSQGGDTEAFF.

The sample holds one count of this clone. Other DNA sequences in the same sample also yield this CDR3. The genes are TRBV29-1 and TRBJ2-7; TRBD2 matches 14 bases. The CDR3 has 13 amino acids. The V segment lost 6 bases and the J segment 4 bases; nucleotides outside the gene matches: 2. The germline gives CDR1 SQVTM, CDR2 ANQGSEA. CDR3 sequence reads: CSVGTSGSYEQYF. The CDR3 DNA follows: TGCAGCGTGGGGACTAGCGGGAGTTACGAGCAGTACTTC.

V usage is TRBV7-8 and J usage is TRBJ2-7; 9 nucleotides align to TRBD1. V lost 5 bases and J lost 2; bases outside the gene matches: 7. CDR1 SGHVS and CDR2 FQNEAQ come from the germline V gene. The CDR3 loop spans 15 amino acids. CDR3: CASSTRGTGTYEQYF. CDR3 DNA sequence: TGTGCCAGCAGCACCCGCGGGACAGGGACCTACGAGCAGTACTTC.

The rearrangement joins TRBV13 to TRBJ2-1; the match to TRBD2 covers 8 bases. V gave up 4 bases and J gave up 6 bases; unmatched junction bases: 2. CDR1 is PRHDT, CDR2 FYEKMQ, per germline (reference sequence). The CDR3 is 13 amino acids. The CDR3 sequence: CASSSGTSNEQFF. DNA of the CDR3: TGTGCCAGCAGCTCCGGGACTAGCAATGAGCAGTTCTTC. The complete variable domain, with remaining parts taken from reference TRBV13 and TRBJ2-1, reads AAGVIQSPRHLIKEKRETATLKCYPIPRHDTVYWYQQGPGQDPQFLISFYEKMQSDKGSIPDRFSAQQFSDYHSELNMSSLELGDSALYFCASSSGTSNEQFFGPGTRLTVL.

The chain employs TRBV5-1 and TRBJ1-2; D is ambiguous. The CDR3 length is 14 residues. Germline lookup yields CDR1 SGHRS and CDR2 YFSETQ. V lost 3 bases, J lost 7 bases, and 16 bases lay in between. CDR3 amino acids: CASSSGPPLGGYTF. In DNA, the CDR3 is TGCGCCAGCAGCTCAGGTCCACCCCTGGGTGGCTACACCTTC.

This clone was recorded a few times. The chain recombines TRBV18 with TRBJ2-7, with D tentatively TRBD1 (6 bases). In germline, CDR1 is KGHSH, CDR2 LQKENI. CDR3 length: 12 amino acids. CDR3 sequence: CAGGQNSYEQYF. In nucleotides, the CDR3 is TGTGCTGGTGGACAGAACTCCTACGAGCAGTACTTC.